This TCR beta chain is drawn from a study of graft-versus-host responses after intestinal transplantation. About the research overall: Every recipient underwent anti-thymocyte globulin induction, then tacrolimus and steroids for around three years. Study-wide findings and caveats: Graft-donor T cell macrochimerism in patients accompanied high graft-versus-host to host-versus-graft clonal ratios in allografts. Some GvH clones were seen earlier in gut or blood, suggesting intestinal origin.

The CDR3 covers 13 residues. V was clipped by 6 bases and J by 2 bases, with 9 bases between them. The germline gives CDR1 SEHNR, CDR2 FQNEAQ (reference sequence). About this clone itself: Its antigen remains unidentified.

Some clones are missing from TCRdb's copy, which holds only in-frame ones; the method was immunoSEQ multiplex PCR. The repertoire includes 38,000 or so clones, about 95% of them detected once, and 0.45% to 0.65% sits in the top ten. The material was unstimulated CD8+ T cells sorted from spleen or lymph node cells, obtained before transplant. V is TRBV7-9 and J is TRBJ2-3; no firm D call. The clonotype was recovered from a human donor who was the organ donor for an intestinal transplant. This chain's CDR3 is CASRLSATDTQYF. CDR3 DNA sequence: TGTGCCAGCAGACTTTCAGCCACAGATACGCAGTATTTT. The full variable domain, its missing parts supplied by reference TRBV7-9 and TRBJ2-3, is DTGVSQNPRHKITKRGQNVTFRCDPISEHNRLYWYRQTLGQGPEFLTYFQNEAQLEKSRLLSDRFSAERPKGSFSTLEIQRTEQGDSAMYLCASRLSATDTQYFGPGTRLTVL.